The 10 T cell receptor beta chains reported below all come from one sample, sequenced in a study of T-cell memory formation after mild COVID-19. From the 5' RACE reads, TCRdb called clonotypes with MiXCR, one entry per CDR3 protein. The sample lists tens of thousands of distinct CDR3 sequences; 25% to 35% were seen once. The specimen sequenced was PBMCs or a T cell subset sorted from them (not recorded which). Receptor source: a man aged 18-30 years who had mild COVID-19 (a few samples of this study predate the infection). Cell type and time point are not known.

This chain joins TRBV7-8 and TRBJ1-1; D perhaps matches TRBD1 (5 bases). Germline V gene data show CDR1 as SGHVS and CDR2 as FQNEAQ. V was shortened by 0 bases and J by 0 bases, with 11 bases between the two germline ends. The CDR3 contains 16 residues. The CDR3 spells CASSLAHLTVNTEAFF. The DNA for the CDR3 is TGTGCCAGCAGCTTAGCCCACCTGACAGTGAACACTGAAGCTTTCTTT.

CDR3 DNA: TGTGCCAGCAGCCATGAACGGACAGGGGGCAACACCGGGGAGCTGTTTTTT. Encoded protein: CASSHERTGGNTGELFF. This chain links TRBV3-1 with TRBJ2-2; 11 positions match TRBD1. CDR1 and CDR2 (germline): LGHDT, YNNKEL (reference sequence). Trimming removed 3 bases from V and 2 bases from J; junction bases left unmatched: 5. This CDR3 is built from 17 residues.

The gene calls are TRBV18 and TRBJ2-7; D not certain. Germline V gene lookup returns CDR1 KGHSH and CDR2 LQKENI. V lost 3 bases and J 4 bases, leaving 10 bases between the germline ends. The CDR3 runs 13 residues. The CDR3: CASSPPDGYEQYV. The CDR3 nucleotides are TGTGCCAGCTCACCCCCGGACGGTTACGAGCAGTACGTC.

In this sample, this clonotype turned up a few times. The rearrangement uses TRBV5-6 and TRBJ2-7; D uncertain. CDR1 and CDR2 (germline): SGHDT, YYEEEE. V lost 5 bases and J 0 bases, leaving 9 bases between the germline ends. The CDR3 is 13 residues long. Written as DNA, the CDR3 is TGTGCCAGCAGGGCCTATAACTCCTACGAGCAGTACGTC. Its protein product is CASRAYNSYEQYV.

In its sample, this clonotype was seen a few times. This chain links TRBV4-1 with TRBJ1-5, with 8 bases aligning to TRBD1. Trimming at V came to 3 bases and at J to 1 base, leaving 2 bases not matched to a gene. CDR1 and CDR2 (germline): MGHRA, YSYEKL. This CDR3 spans 15 amino acids. CDR3 nucleotide sequence: TGCGCCAGCAGCCAGTGGACAGGGAGCAATCAGCCCCAGCATTTT. Protein sequence: CASSQWTGSNQPQHF.

There are many counts of this clonotype. This sequence joins TRBV4-3 and TRBJ2-1; TRBD2 agrees at 10 bases. The CDR3 spans 15 residues. Germline lookup yields CDR1 LGHNA and CDR2 YSLEER. The J segment lost 2 bases and the V segment lost 6 bases, leaving 4 bases of the junction unmatched. The CDR3: CASRPGTSAYNEQFF. The CDR3 DNA is TGCGCCAGCAGACCCGGGACTAGCGCCTACAATGAGCAGTTCTTC.

This clonotype has more than one count but fewer than ten. CDR3 sequence: CASSPRTTTEAFF. Here the CDR3 DNA reads TGTGCCAGCAGCCCGAGGACCACCACTGAAGCTTTCTTT. This chain joins TRBV6-5 and TRBJ1-1; no reliable D call. The CDR3 covers 13 residues. Per the germline V gene, CDR1 is MNHEY and CDR2 is SVGAGI. V was pared by 6 bases and J by 4 bases, with 12 bases between.

This sequence joins TRBV29-1 and TRBJ1-1; the match to TRBD1 covers 7 bases. The CDR3 has 13 amino acids. Germline lookup yields CDR1 SQVTM and CDR2 ANQGSEA. Germline trimming cut 7 bases from V and 5 bases from J; bases unmatched to any gene: 10. DNA for the CDR3: TGCAGCGCCCTACAGGGGTCGGGAACTGAAGCTTTCTTT. Protein: CSALQGSGTEAFF.

This clonotype was found many times. V usage is TRBV5-1 and J usage is TRBJ1-1; 7 bases match TRBD1. CDR3 length: 15 residues. From germline, CDR1 is SGHRS and CDR2 YFSETQ. V lost 0 bases and J lost 0; bases outside the gene matches: 2. The chain's CDR3 is CASSLGQGMNTEAFF. The CDR3 DNA reads as TGCGCCAGCAGCTTGGGACAGGGCATGAACACTGAAGCTTTCTTT. The complete variable domain, with remaining parts taken from reference TRBV5-1 and TRBJ1-1, reads KAGVTQTPRYLIKTRGQQVTLSCSPISGHRSVSWYQQTPGQGLQFLFEYFSETQRNKGNFPGRFSGRQFSNSRSEMNVSTLELGDSALYLCASSLGQGMNTEAFFGQGTRLTVV.

This chain connects TRBV7-3 to TRBJ2-2, with 16 positions matching TRBD2. In germline, CDR1 is SGHTA, CDR2 FQGTGA. The CDR3 has 17 amino acids. The V and J ends lost 4 bases and 6 bases, in that order; junction bases with no gene match: 5. CDR3 protein: CASSSSGTSGGAGELFF. DNA for the CDR3: TGTGCCAGCAGCTCATCCGGGACTAGCGGGGGGGCCGGGGAGCTGTTTTTT.